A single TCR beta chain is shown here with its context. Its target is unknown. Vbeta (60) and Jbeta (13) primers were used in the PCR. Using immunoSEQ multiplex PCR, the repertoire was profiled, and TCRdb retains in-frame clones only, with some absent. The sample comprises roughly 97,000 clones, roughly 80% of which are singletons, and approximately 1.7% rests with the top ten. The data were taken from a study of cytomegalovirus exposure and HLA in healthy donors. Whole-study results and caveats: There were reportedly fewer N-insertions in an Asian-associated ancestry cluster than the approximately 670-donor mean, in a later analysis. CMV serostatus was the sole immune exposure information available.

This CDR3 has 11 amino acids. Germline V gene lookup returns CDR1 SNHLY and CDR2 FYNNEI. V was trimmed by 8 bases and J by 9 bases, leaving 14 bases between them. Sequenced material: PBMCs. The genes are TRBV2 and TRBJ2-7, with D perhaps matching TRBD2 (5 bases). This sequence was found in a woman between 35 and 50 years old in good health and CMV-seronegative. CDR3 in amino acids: CASVLVGRQYF. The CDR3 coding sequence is TGTGCCAGCGTCCTAGTGGGGAGGCAGTACTTC.